This T cell receptor (beta chain) came from a study of blood T cell repertoires in COVID-19. Study summary: Some COVID-19 samples were acute and others convalescent; all came from the United States, Italy and Spain. PBMCs, B-cell-depleted T cells, or T cells were the source of the cDNA or gDNA that made up the material.

In the original processing: Scientists estimated how many nucleated cells there were by amplifying reference gene primers. TCRdb's table, derived via immunoSEQ multiplex PCR, lists solely in-frame clones and lacks some. V, J and clone size are taken as reported in that table, and D and trimming were inferred from the DNA itself. The sample consists of around 200,000 clones, roughly 81% of them appearing once. The V and J ends lost 1 base and 9 bases respectively, with 13 bases between them. This CDR3 has 15 amino acids. CDR1 is SGHTA and CDR2 is FQGNSA in the germline V gene. The origin of this receptor is an elderly woman with acute or convalescent COVID-19. J is TRBJ1-6 and V is TRBV7-2; possible D gene TRBD1, 5 bases. Sequenced material: peripheral blood. CDR3 region: CASSLELGGGSPLHF. CDR3 nucleotides: TGTGCCAGCAGCTTAGAGCTGGGGGGTGGTTCACCCCTCCACTTT.